This TCR beta chain was documented in a study of CD8 T cells in Susac syndrome. RNA was extracted with the RNeasy kit, and a quantity of roughly 0.5 to 1 ug was reverse transcribed using random hexamers. TCRdb analysed the immunoSEQ multiplex PCR reads with MiXCR anew, one entry per CDR3 protein. The data contain 150,000 to 200,000 distinct CDR3 sequences, approximately 95% of them seen just once; the ten biggest clones take up 0.1%. The CDR3 length is 16 residues. Trimming at V came to 7 bases and at J to 0 bases, leaving 8 bases not matched to a gene. Germline V CDR1 and CDR2: LNHNV, YYDKDF (reference sequence).

The receptor's source is a human donor in good health. Sequenced input: CD4+ T cells from PBMCs. J is TRBJ2-1 and V is TRBV15, with 8 bases identical to TRBD2. The CDR3 DNA follows: TGTGCCACCAAAAGGTTGACTAGCGTCTCCTACAATGAGCAGTTCTTC. Translated, it gives CATKRLTSVSYNEQFF.